This T cell receptor beta chain was obtained from a study of Ad26.COV2.S vaccination and SARS-CoV-2 variants. Study details: The donor participated in the COV1001 trial, in its Ad26.COV2.S arm. General study points: Total T cell responses were possibly underestimated by TCR breadth and depth analyses. Similar non-spike TCR breadth was seen in vaccine and placebo recipients.

Only one count was recorded for this clone. The antigen is unknown. This sample's treatment: around 19 received Ad26.COV2.S at low or high dose, single or two shots; roughly five received placebo; per-sample allocation not given. Collection of samples fell on day 63 after the first vaccine or placebo injection. Vaccination used an Ad26 vector expressing Wuhan-strain SARS-CoV-2 spike. The protocol was immunoSEQ multiplex PCR, while the TCRdb copy is restricted to in-frame clones and leaves out a portion. Of some 340,000 clones listed, 85% are singletons. Source: peripheral blood, taken in a trial of Ad26.COV2.S vaccine versus placebo. The clonotype was recovered from a person between 18 and 65 years old who received the Ad26.COV2.S COVID-19 vaccine or a placebo.

DNA for the CDR3: TGCGCCAGCGGATCCCGGGACAGGGGCATACCGGGGGAGACCCAGTACTTC. It translates to CASGSRDRGIPGETQYF. This chain joins TRBV23-1 and TRBJ2-5, with TRBD1 matching over 10 bases. TRBV23-1 is reported as an ORF; its role is uncertain. The CDR3 runs to 17 residues. V lost 8 bases, J lost 5 bases, and 17 bases stayed unmatched.